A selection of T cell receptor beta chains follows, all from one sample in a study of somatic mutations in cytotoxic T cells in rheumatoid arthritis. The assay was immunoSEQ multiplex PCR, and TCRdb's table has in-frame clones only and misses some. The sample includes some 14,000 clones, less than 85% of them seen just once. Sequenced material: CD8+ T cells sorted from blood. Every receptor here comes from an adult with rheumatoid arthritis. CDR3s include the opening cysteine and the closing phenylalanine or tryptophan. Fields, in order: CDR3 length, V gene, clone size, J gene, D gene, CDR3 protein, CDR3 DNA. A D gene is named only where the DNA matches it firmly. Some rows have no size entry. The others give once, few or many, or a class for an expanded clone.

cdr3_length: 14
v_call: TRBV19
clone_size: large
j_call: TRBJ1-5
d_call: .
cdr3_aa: CASSMGEEVQPQHF
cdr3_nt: TGTGCCAGTAGTATGGGGGAGGAAGTCCAGCCCCAGCATTTT

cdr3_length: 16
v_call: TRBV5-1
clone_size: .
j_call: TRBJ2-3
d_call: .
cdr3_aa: CASSPPADTRTDTQYF
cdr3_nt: TGCGCCAGCAGCCCGCCCGCGGACACCCGGACAGATACGCAGTATTTT

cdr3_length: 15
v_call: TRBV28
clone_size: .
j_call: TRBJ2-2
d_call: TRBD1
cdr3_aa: CASSWGRQGVGELFF
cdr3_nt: TGTGCCAGCAGTTGGGGTCGACAGGGCGTCGGGGAGCTGTTTTTT

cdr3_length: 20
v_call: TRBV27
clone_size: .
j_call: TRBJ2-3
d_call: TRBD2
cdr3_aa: CASSFSPIGLAGGHEDTQYF
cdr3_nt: TGTGCCAGCAGTTTCTCCCCTATCGGACTAGCGGGAGGGCATGAAGATACGCAGTATTTT

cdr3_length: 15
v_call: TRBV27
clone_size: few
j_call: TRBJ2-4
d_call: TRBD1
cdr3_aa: CASSLHRGVGSIQYF
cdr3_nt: TGTGCCAGCAGTTTACACAGGGGGGTTGGTAGCATTCAGTACTTC

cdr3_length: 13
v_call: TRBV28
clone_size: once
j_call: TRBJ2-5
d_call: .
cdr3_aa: CASTQRVAETQYF
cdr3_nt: TGTGCCAGCACCCAACGGGTTGCCGAGACCCAGTACTTC

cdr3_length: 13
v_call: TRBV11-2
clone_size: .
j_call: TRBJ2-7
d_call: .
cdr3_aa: CASSLSATYEQYF
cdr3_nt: TGTGCCAGCAGCTTATCGGCTACCTACGAGCAGTACTTC

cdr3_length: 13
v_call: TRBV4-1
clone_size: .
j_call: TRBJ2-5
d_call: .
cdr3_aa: CASSQDQRETQYF
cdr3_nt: TGCGCCAGCAGCCAAGATCAGAGGGAGACCCAGTACTTC

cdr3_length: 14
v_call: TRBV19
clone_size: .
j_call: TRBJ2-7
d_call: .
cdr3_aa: CASSSTGTLDEQYF
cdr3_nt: TGTGCCAGTAGTTCGACCGGGACCCTCGATGAGCAGTACTTC

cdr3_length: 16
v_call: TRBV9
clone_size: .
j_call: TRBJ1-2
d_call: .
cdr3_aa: CASSGTTDMWDDGYTF
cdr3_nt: TGTGCCAGCAGCGGAACAACTGACATGTGGGATGATGGCTACACCTTC

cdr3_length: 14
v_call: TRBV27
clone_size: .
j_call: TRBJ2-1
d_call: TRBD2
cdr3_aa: CASNVGAGFNEQFF
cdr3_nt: TGTGCCAGCAACGTAGGAGCGGGATTCAATGAGCAGTTCTTC